Following are 6 T cell receptor beta chains from one sample sequenced in a study of blood T cell repertoires in COVID-19. Produced via immunoSEQ multiplex PCR; TCRdb's table is partial and in-frame only. The sample has 350,000 to 500,000 clones; around nine tenths are singletons. Sequenced sample: PBMCs or T cells enriched from blood (not recorded which). All receptors derive from a woman aged 18-30 years who had been exposed to COVID-19.

The chain has TRBV28 and TRBJ1-2, with 7 bases lining up with TRBD1. Germline assignment: CDR1 MDHEN and CDR2 SYDVKM. The CDR3 runs 13 residues. The V segment lost 10 bases and the J segment 8 bases; nucleotides outside the gene matches: 13. CDR3 DNA sequence: TGTGCCACCGTTTCGACAGGGCTTTGGGGCTACACCTTC. It yields the protein CATVSTGLWGYTF.

This chain joins TRBV14 and TRBJ1-1; D not certain. Germline lookup yields CDR1 SGHDN and CDR2 FVKESK. V gave up 3 bases and J gave up 0 bases, with 14 bases separating them. The CDR3 is made up of 16 amino acids. The DNA of the CDR3 is TGTGCCAGCAGCCAGAGTCTTCGGGGTCTGAACACTGAAGCTTTCTTT. Encoded protein: CASSQSLRGLNTEAFF.

The J gene is TRBJ2-5, the V gene TRBV2; perhaps TRBD1 as D (6 bases). The V gene lost 4 bases and the J gene lost 5 bases, with 14 bases spanning the gap. CDR3 size: 14 residues. CDR1 is SNHLY and CDR2 is FYNNEI in the germline V gene. The CDR3 coding sequence is TGTGCCAGCAGTGCGGTACAGGGTTGGGAGACCCAGTACTTC. Translating it yields CASSAVQGWETQYF.

This clone appeared a single time. The chain recombines TRBV7-9 with TRBJ2-2; 9 nucleotides agree with TRBD2. This CDR3 has 19 amino acids. Germline CDR1 reads SEHNR; CDR2 reads FQNEAQ (reference sequence). J was trimmed by 4 bases and V by 6 bases; bases with no gene match: 18. The CDR3 sequence is CASRGHLTSGLWGTGELFF. CDR3 bases: TGTGCCAGCAGGGGACACTTGACTAGCGGCCTATGGGGCACCGGGGAGCTGTTTTTT.

This chain uses TRBV11-2 with TRBJ2-7; TRBD1 agrees at 9 bases. The V gene end was trimmed by 4 bases and the J gene end by 4 bases; junction bases not matched to a gene: 5. The CDR3 is 14 residues long. In germline, CDR1 is SGHAT, CDR2 FQNNGV. In DNA form, the CDR3 reads TGTGCCAGCAGCTCCGGGACAGGGAGGTACGAGCAGTACTTC. It specifies CASSSGTGRYEQYF. Based on the CDR3 plus reference TRBV11-2 and TRBJ2-7, the full variable domain is EAGVAQSPRYKIIEKRQSVAFWCNPISGHATLYWYQQILGQGPKLLIQFQNNGVVDDSQLPKDRFSAERLKGVDSTLKIQPAKLEDSAVYLCASSSGTGRYEQYFGPGTRLTVT.

This chain connects TRBV6-1 to TRBJ2-7; TRBD1 might be the D (6 bases). The V gene lost 0 bases and the J gene lost 0 bases, with 21 bases spanning the gap. Germline V gene data show CDR1 as MNHNS and CDR2 as SASEGT. The CDR3 sequence is 19 residues long. The CDR3 bases are TGTGCCAGCAGTGAAGCGCTTCATAAGGGGACACCAAGCTCCTACGAGCAGTACTTC. Protein sequence: CASSEALHKGTPSSYEQYF.